This TCR beta chain emerged from a study of T cell responses to AZD1222 COVID-19 vaccine. About the study: Pooling covered second doses at about 4 or about 12 weeks.

The study, taken as a whole, reports: Reportedly, nearly half the spike-specific TCRs target unmutated variant regions.

For this clone: Its specificity is not known.

Clones were sequenced by immunoSEQ multiplex PCR, and TCRdb holds only the in-frame ones, with some missing. Among about 140,000 clones listed, around nine tenths were seen once. The sequence was collected from an adult in good health. Here the sequenced sample was peripheral blood, taken on day 0 of AZD1222 vaccination.

In nucleotides, the CDR3 is TGTGCCAGCAGGACAGATTCACCCCTCCACTTT. Encoded protein: CASRTDSPLHF. The V call is TRBV2, the J call TRBJ1-6, with TRBD1 as a possible D gene (5 bases). The CDR3 covers 11 residues. V was clipped by 6 bases and J by 8 bases, with 5 bases between them. Germline V gene lookup returns CDR1 SNHLY and CDR2 FYNNEI.